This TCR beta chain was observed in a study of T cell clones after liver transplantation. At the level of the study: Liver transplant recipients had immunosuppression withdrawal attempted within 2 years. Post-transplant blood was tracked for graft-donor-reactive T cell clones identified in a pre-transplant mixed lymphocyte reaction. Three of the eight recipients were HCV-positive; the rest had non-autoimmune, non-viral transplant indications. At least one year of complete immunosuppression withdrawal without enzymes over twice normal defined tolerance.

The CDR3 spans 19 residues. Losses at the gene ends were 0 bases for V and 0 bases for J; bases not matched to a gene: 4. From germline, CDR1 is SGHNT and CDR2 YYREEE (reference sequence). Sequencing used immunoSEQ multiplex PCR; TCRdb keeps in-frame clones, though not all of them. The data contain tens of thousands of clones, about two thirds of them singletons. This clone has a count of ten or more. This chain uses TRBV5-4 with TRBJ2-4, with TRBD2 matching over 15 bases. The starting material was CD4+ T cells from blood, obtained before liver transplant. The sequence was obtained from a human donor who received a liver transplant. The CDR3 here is CASSLGTSGGDLAKNIQYF. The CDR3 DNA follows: TGTGCCAGCAGCTTGGGGACTAGCGGGGGGGACCTAGCCAAAAACATTCAGTACTTC.